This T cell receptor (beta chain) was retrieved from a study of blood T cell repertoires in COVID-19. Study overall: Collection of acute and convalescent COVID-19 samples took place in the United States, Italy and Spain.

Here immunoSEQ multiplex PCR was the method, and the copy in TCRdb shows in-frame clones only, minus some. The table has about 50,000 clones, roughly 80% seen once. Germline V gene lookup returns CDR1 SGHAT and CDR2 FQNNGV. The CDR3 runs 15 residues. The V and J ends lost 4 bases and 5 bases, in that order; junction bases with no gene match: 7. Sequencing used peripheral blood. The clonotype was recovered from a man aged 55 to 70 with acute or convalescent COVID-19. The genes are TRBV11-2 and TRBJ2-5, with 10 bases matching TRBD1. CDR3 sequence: CASSSGQGGVETQYF. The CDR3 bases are TGTGCCAGCAGCTCTGGACAGGGGGGGGTGGAGACCCAGTACTTC.